This T cell receptor beta chain was sequenced for a study of T cells in Graves' hyperthyroidism and ophthalmopathy. Ten or more counts support this clonotype. The antigen remains undetermined. It was RNA transcripts that yielded the amplified TCR beta CDR3 regions. HTBI primers were the set used in a first-round RT-PCR of the TCR CDR3. A single record per CDR3 protein comes from TCRdb applying MiXCR to the multiplex PCR reads. Altogether about 410,000 distinct CDR3 sequences are present, roughly 14% being singletons, with the ten largest covering about 12%. The germline V gene has CDR1 SGHRS and CDR2 YFSETQ. Trimming left V 0 bases short and J 9 bases short, with 12 bases between. The CDR3 extends over 13 amino acids. Study-level findings and limits: The model made its ophthalmopathy prediction, and onset followed a median roughly six months later.

Inclusion characteristics of ophthalmopathy patients comprised a Clinical Activity Score of at least 3, a NOSPECS grade of at least 4, and duration under 3 months. Patients showing uncontrolled infection, other autoimmune disease, pregnancy or lactation were ineligible. From under 12 ml of fresh peripheral blood, PBMCs were isolated. The J gene is TRBJ1-2, the V gene TRBV5-1; D is perhaps TRBD1 (6 bases). The source is a young man with Graves' ophthalmopathy. Sequencing used blood. CDR3 protein: CASSLDRVERYTF. The CDR3 coding sequence is TGCGCCAGCAGCTTGGACAGGGTGGAACGCTACACCTTC.